Listed below are T cell receptor beta chains from one sample, sequenced in a study of tumor-infiltrating lymphocytes in glioblastoma multiforme. TCRdb itself ran the multiplex PCR reads through MiXCR, one entry per CDR3 protein. The sample holds about 13,000 distinct CDR3 sequences, approximately 72% seen once. Sequenced material: brain tumor tissue. Source of these receptors: a male donor with glioblastoma. The conserved cysteine and the conserved F or W are not part of the CDR3 here.

CDR3 protein: ARSFGSNTEAF; V gene: TRBV7-9
CDR3 protein: SASRASRRNEQF; V gene: TRBV20-1
CDR3 protein: ASSEDWRGSTDTQY; V gene: TRBV6-1
CDR3 protein: ASSVERGGTDTKY; V gene: TRBV4-2
CDR3 protein: ASSEGSRASYNEQF; V gene: TRBV5-6
CDR3 protein: ASSPQNGVSVDTIY; V gene: TRBV14
CDR3 protein: APERSLGETQY; V gene: TRBV10-1
CDR3 protein: ASSYSQGAEELF; V gene: TRBV6-5
CDR3 protein: ASEFHGDSSYEQC; V gene: TRBV6-1
CDR3 protein: ASSLATTAYNEQF; V gene: TRBV11-3
CDR3 protein: DRGQEWASGTTDTQY; V gene: TRBV4-2
CDR3 protein: ASSYVLGFDEQF; V gene: TRBV6-5
CDR3 protein: ASSTHVGARGPQY; V gene: TRBV11-2
CDR3 protein: ASTKSQGLNTEAF; V gene: TRBV28
CDR3 protein: ASNLEGQGATEAF; V gene: TRBV7-9
CDR3 protein: ASSLPTGTADNEQF; V gene: TRBV5-1
CDR3 protein: ASGTGDEQF; V gene: TRBV11-2
CDR3 protein: SASHDRDYGYT; V gene: TRBV20-1
CDR3 protein: ASNSAHEQF; V gene: TRBV11-2
CDR3 protein: AGQHSAEQY; V gene: TRBV10-2
CDR3 protein: AGAEDSGGSYEQY; V gene: TRBV6-1
CDR3 protein: ASNLAGQGKNEQF; V gene: TRBV5-1
CDR3 protein: SSSHDPGQGGEQY; V gene: TRBV4-2
CDR3 protein: AISQVLDGNTIY; V gene: TRBV10-3
CDR3 protein: SVLAREGETQY; V gene: TRBV20-1
CDR3 protein: ASSSTGEGTCNEQF; V gene: TRBV7-9
CDR3 protein: ASSPSFGQGLAVYTGELF; V gene: TRBV11-2
CDR3 protein: VGSLARLDRGYEQY; V gene: TRBV11-1
CDR3 protein: SAGTGGQPQH; V gene: TRBV29-1
CDR3 protein: ASSSQGQPQETQY; V gene: TRBV7-9
CDR3 protein: GASRPGLAGGPSSTDMQY; V gene: TRBV20-1
CDR3 protein: ASRPLSRGLGTDTQY; V gene: TRBV6-5
CDR3 protein: ASSLLAGWPAYEQY; V gene: TRBV11-1
CDR3 protein: SVEVSGVNTQY; V gene: TRBV29-1
CDR3 protein: ASIPLGASYEQY; V gene: TRBV2
CDR3 protein: ADSLSHNQPQH; V gene: TRBV6-1
CDR3 protein: AGQNLASGFSPLR; V gene: TRBV4-1
CDR3 protein: ASSWGQGVSEAF; V gene: TRBV11-2
CDR3 protein: ASSLVGYEQY; V gene: TRBV7-8
CDR3 protein: SVRVGGAGVETRY; V gene: TRBV20-1
CDR3 protein: AISGLYSGNTIY; V gene: TRBV10-3
CDR3 protein: ASSFDREITYTEAF; V gene: TRBV28
CDR3 protein: ASSSTSGRSRTWELF; V gene: TRBV6-5
CDR3 protein: ASSTKTGTGDHH; V gene: TRBV28
CDR3 protein: AISEGNEQF; V gene: TRBV10-3
CDR3 protein: ASSLGHSANTGELF; V gene: TRBV5-1
CDR3 protein: ASSLSYVGETQY; V gene: TRBV12-3/TRBV12-4
CDR3 protein: ASNLNHNEKPF; V gene: TRBV11-2
CDR3 protein: ASSQEGQGPSSYNEQF; V gene: TRBV4-1
CDR3 protein: ASTPSFGQGLTVNTGELF; V gene: TRBV11-2
CDR3 protein: ASSAETSGSYEQY; V gene: TRBV6-1
CDR3 protein: SARGGHGSTEAF; V gene: TRBV20-1